The 20 T cell receptor beta chains listed next were all sequenced from one sample in a study of technical replicates of blood from several donors. Profiling relied on immunoSEQ multiplex PCR, and the TCRdb table lists in-frame clones only, not all of them. Here the sample spans some 77,000 clones, 91% being singletons. Sequenced material: T cells isolated from PBMCs. These receptors came from a human donor in good health.

Only a few counts were recorded for this clone. The chain is built from TRBV4-2 and TRBJ2-7; 10 bases line up with TRBD2. There are 15 residues in the CDR3. CDR1 and CDR2 from the germline V gene are LGHNA and YNFKEQ. Trimming removed 0 bases from V and 6 bases from J; junction bases left unmatched: 5. CDR3: CASSQEASGSGEQYF. The CDR3, as DNA: TGTGCCAGCAGCCAAGAGGCTAGCGGGAGTGGCGAGCAGTACTTC.

The chain is built from TRBV27 and TRBJ2-7; TRBD2 matches 8 bases. This CDR3 is 15 amino acids long. Losses at the gene ends were 5 bases for V and 2 bases for J; bases not matched to a gene: 8. Germline V gives CDR1 MNHEY, CDR2 SMNVEV (reference sequence). The CDR3, as DNA: TGTGCCAGCAGTCTCACTAGCGGCCCAACCTACGAGCAGTACTTC. Its protein product is CASSLTSGPTYEQYF.

This sequence joins TRBV29-1 and TRBJ1-2, with D tentatively TRBD1 (6 bases). The CDR3 is 13 amino acids. V gave up 3 bases and J gave up 3 bases, with 11 bases separating them. Germline CDR1 SQVTM, CDR2 ANQGSEA. The CDR3 sequence is CSVDRTEHYGYTF. The CDR3, as DNA: TGCAGCGTTGACCGGACAGAGCACTATGGCTACACCTTC.

V gene TRBV13 combines with J gene TRBJ1-1; 11 positions agree with TRBD1. Trimming took 5 bases from V and 4 from J; bases not matched to a gene: 6. CDR1 PRHDT and CDR2 FYEKMQ come from the germline V gene (reference sequence). The CDR3 spans 15 residues. DNA of the CDR3: TGTGCCAGCAGCCTCAGGACAGGGGGCTCCACTGAAGCTTTCTTT. Protein product: CASSLRTGGSTEAFF.

The CDR3 loop is CASSLEGQGYDEQYF. CDR3 bases: TGTGCCAGCAGCTTAGAGGGACAGGGTTACGACGAGCAGTACTTC. The chain links TRBV11-3 to TRBJ2-7; TRBD1 agrees at 9 bases. This CDR3 has 15 residues. Germline V gene sequence: CDR1 SGHNT, CDR2 YENEEA. The junction had 5 bases not matched to a gene; V was cut back by 0 bases and J by 5 bases.

The rearrangement links TRBV5-1 to TRBJ2-7; a possible D gene is TRBD1 (6 bases). Germline values: CDR1 SGHRS, CDR2 YFSETQ. V was clipped by 3 bases and J by 5 bases, with 12 bases between them. CDR3 length: 13 residues. CDR3 protein: CASSWARDNEQYF. In nucleotides, the CDR3 is TGCGCCAGCAGCTGGGCCCGGGACAACGAGCAGTACTTC. The full variable domain, rest sourced from reference TRBV5-1 and TRBJ2-7, is KAGVTQTPRYLIKTRGQQVTLSCSPISGHRSVSWYQQTPGQGLQFLFEYFSETQRNKGNFPGRFSGRQFSNSRSEMNVSTLELGDSALYLCASSWARDNEQYFGPGTRLTVT.

The CDR3 bases are TGTGCCAGCATGACTAGCGGAGACTACGAGCAGTACTTC. The encoded protein is CASMTSGDYEQYF. This chain joins TRBV7-2 and TRBJ2-7, with TRBD2 matching over 9 bases. There are 13 residues in the CDR3. Germline V CDR1 and CDR2: SGHTA, FQGNSA. V lost 7 bases and J lost 3; bases outside the gene matches: 4.

This clone showed up just once. The chain couples TRBV6-1 to TRBJ1-2, with TRBD1 as a possible D gene (5 bases). Germline-derived CDR1 and CDR2 are MNHNS and SASEGT. Between the trimmed V and J ends, which lost 3 bases and 6 bases, there was a span of 11 bases. The CDR3 is 13 amino acids. The CDR3 DNA follows: TGTGCCAGCAGTGAGACAGTTCTGGATGGCTACACCTTC. Translation gives CASSETVLDGYTF.

The chain links TRBV28 to TRBJ2-7, with TRBD1 matching over 9 bases. There are 15 residues in the CDR3. Germline CDR1 MDHEN, CDR2 SYDVKM. The trim removed 7 bases at V and 0 bases at J, leaving 7 bases unmatched. Here the CDR3 DNA reads TGTGCCAGCATAGTGACAGGGGGGAGCTCCTACGAGCAGTACTTC. This encodes CASIVTGGSSYEQYF.

This clone was counted only a few times. The J gene is TRBJ1-1, the V gene TRBV4-1; D is unclear. The germline V gene encodes CDR1 MGHRA and CDR2 YSYEKL. The V end lost 2 bases, the J end lost 4 bases, and 14 bases lay between the germline ends. This CDR3 has 15 residues. The CDR3 is CASSQFSLGGTEAFF. CDR3 nucleotides: TGCGCCAGCAGCCAATTTTCTCTCGGTGGCACTGAAGCTTTCTTT.

In this sample, this clone turned up once. This chain connects TRBV6-5 to TRBJ2-2; 7 positions agree with TRBD1. CDR1 is MNHEY and CDR2 is SVGAGI in the germline V gene. V was pared by 6 bases and J by 6 bases, with 10 bases of the junction left unmatched. The CDR3 loop spans 15 amino acids. CDR3 region: CASRDMTGSAGELFF. As DNA, the CDR3 is TGTGCCAGCAGGGATATGACAGGGTCTGCCGGGGAGCTGTTTTTT.

This chain uses TRBV14 with TRBJ1-5; D is possibly TRBD1 (5 bases). V lost 5 bases and J 6 bases, leaving 8 bases between the germline ends. The CDR3 extends over 12 amino acids. In germline, CDR1 is SGHDN, CDR2 FVKESK. DNA for the CDR3: TGTGCCAGCAGCTTTCAGGGTCAGCCCCAGCATTTT. As protein: CASSFQGQPQHF.

The chain couples TRBV7-9 to TRBJ1-1, with 7 bases identical to TRBD1. Trimming at V came to 5 bases and at J to 1 base, leaving 7 bases not matched to a gene. Looked up from germline, CDR1 is SEHNR and CDR2 is FQNEAQ (reference sequence). The CDR3 runs 15 residues. Written as DNA, the CDR3 is TGTGCCAGCAGCCTTAGACAGGGCCGGAACACTGAAGCTTTCTTT. This gives the protein CASSLRQGRNTEAFF.

The chain combines TRBV6-5 with TRBJ2-7; the match to TRBD2 covers 8 bases. This CDR3 contains 15 residues. V was pared by 2 bases and J by 2 bases, with 5 bases of the junction left unmatched. Germline V gene sequence: CDR1 MNHEY, CDR2 SVGAGI. The CDR3 loop is CASSYAAGGTYEQYF. The CDR3, as DNA: TGTGCCAGCAGTTACGCGGCGGGAGGTACCTACGAGCAGTACTTC.

This chain uses TRBV5-1 with TRBJ2-1; the D gene is possibly TRBD2 (6 bases). The length of the CDR3 is 17 residues. CDR1 is SGHRS and CDR2 is YFSETQ in the germline V gene. V lost 0 bases and J lost 1, with 14 bases in between. CDR3: CASSLGDGGRSYNEQFF. As DNA, the CDR3 is TGCGCCAGCAGCTTGGGGGATGGGGGGAGGTCCTACAATGAGCAGTTCTTC.

In the case of this clone: Germline and junction disagree at one end, which may indicate a read error. CDR3 in DNA: TGTGCCAGCAGCGGAACCTTGACTAGCGGGAGCGCCAATAGTCAAGACTTC. This gives the protein CASSGTLTSGSANSQDF. The chain is built from TRBV9 and TRBJ2-5; 12 bases are a match to TRBD2. The CDR3 loop spans 17 amino acids. CDR1 and CDR2 (germline): SGDLS, YYNGEE.

The rearrangement joins TRBV5-1 to TRBJ2-4; TRBD2 matches 14 bases. The CDR3 runs 17 residues. CDR1 is SGHRS and CDR2 is YFSETQ in the germline V gene. The V segment lost 4 bases and the J segment 8 bases; nucleotides outside the gene matches: 11. CDR3 residues: CASSPVGLAGVSDIQYF. The CDR3 DNA reads as TGCGCCAGCAGCCCGGTGGGACTAGCGGGAGTGAGTGACATTCAGTACTTC.

The V and J genes are TRBV5-8 and TRBJ2-3, with 13 bases matching TRBD2. With 4 bases clipped from V and 2 bases from J, the junction kept 7 bases outside the gene matches. Looked up from germline, CDR1 is SGHTS and CDR2 is YDEGEE. There are 17 residues in the CDR3. The CDR3 protein is CASSSGTSGTHTDTQYF. DNA for the CDR3: TGTGCCAGCAGCAGCGGGACTAGCGGGACTCACACAGATACGCAGTATTTT.

The rearrangement uses TRBV2 and TRBJ1-1, with D possibly being TRBD1 (6 bases). CDR1 and CDR2 from the germline V gene are SNHLY and FYNNEI. V was clipped by 3 bases and J by 0 bases, with 14 bases between them. CDR3 size: 16 residues. The CDR3 region is CASSESRGAMNTEAFF. Written as DNA, the CDR3 is TGTGCCAGCAGTGAGAGCAGGGGTGCTATGAACACTGAAGCTTTCTTT.

The rearrangement joins TRBV2 to TRBJ1-1; D gene uncertain. Germline V gene lookup returns CDR1 SNHLY and CDR2 FYNNEI. The CDR3 spans 11 residues. Trimming took off 3 bases at V and 7 bases at J, with 6 bases between the two ends. This CDR3 is CASSEFGEAFF. CDR3 in DNA: TGTGCCAGCAGTGAGTTCGGTGAAGCTTTCTTT.